This passage covers 21 T cell receptor beta chains from one sample sequenced in a study of patients and donors after allogeneic stem cell transplantation. TCRdb fed the RT-PCR reads into MiXCR, producing one record per CDR3 protein. The data show 25,000 to 30,000 distinct CDR3 sequences, 6.5% to 10% seen once. Sequenced sample: blood, either unsorted or a sorted T cell fraction (not recorded which). These receptors were obtained from a human donor who was either an allogeneic HSCT recipient or a stem cell or donor lymphocyte infusion donor (not recorded which). It is not recorded whose cells these are; they may come from a transplant donor.

This clonotype was seen ten or more times. The chain uses TRBV21-1 and TRBJ2-3; TRBD2 is the table's D call, not checked against the DNA. TRBV21-1 is given as a pseudogene. CDR3 length: 18 amino acids. CDR3 loop: CASSKTTSERSYTDTQYF. Here the CDR3 DNA reads TGTGCCAGCAGCAAGACCACTAGCGAGAGGAGTTATACAGATACGCAGTATTTT.

This clonotype has more than one count but fewer than ten. The rearrangement joins TRBV5-1 to TRBJ1-5; D not certain. V was pared by 4 bases and J by 5 bases, with 10 bases between. The germline V gene has CDR1 SGHRS and CDR2 YFSETQ. The CDR3 runs to 13 residues. The CDR3 sequence: CASSPTWDQPQHF. The CDR3 DNA sequence: TGCGCCAGCAGCCCTACTTGGGATCAGCCCCAGCATTTT.

The CDR3 protein is CASSSRTQAEKLFF. The DNA of the CDR3 is TGTGCCAGTAGTTCCCGGACACAGGCCGAAAAACTGTTTTTT. The chain links TRBV19 to TRBJ1-4; D might be TRBD1 (5 bases). The V end was cut by 5 bases, the J end by 8 bases, with 15 bases between. Germline lookup yields CDR1 LNHDA and CDR2 SQIVND (reference sequence). This CDR3 comprises 14 residues.

This clonotype was seen ten or more times. This sequence joins TRBV20-1 and TRBJ2-5, with TRBD2 matching 11 bases. V lost 5 bases, J lost 5 bases, and 4 bases stayed unmatched. The CDR3 is made up of 13 amino acids. Germline loops: CDR1 DFQATT, CDR2 SNEGSKA (reference sequence). CDR3 residues: CSAPTSGAETQYF. CDR3 DNA sequence: TGCAGTGCTCCGACTAGCGGGGCGGAGACCCAGTACTTC.

By sample share, this clonotype is medium-sized. The J gene is TRBJ1-1, the V gene TRBV9; 7 bases align to TRBD1. Per the germline V gene, CDR1 is SGDLS and CDR2 is YYNGEE. This CDR3 contains 14 residues. The V segment lost 3 bases and the J segment 3 bases; nucleotides outside the gene matches: 5. This CDR3 reads CASSATGSDTEAFF. The CDR3 DNA reads TGTGCCAGCAGCGCGACAGGGTCGGACACTGAAGCTTTCTTT.

This rearrangement joins TRBV5-1 to TRBJ2-3; no firm D call. Trimming took off 0 bases at V and 0 bases at J, with 5 bases between the two ends. There are 14 residues in the CDR3. The germline gives CDR1 SGHRS, CDR2 YFSETQ. The DNA for the CDR3 is TGCGCCAGCAGCTTGGGCCTTAGCACAGATACGCAGTATTTT. Residues: CASSLGLSTDTQYF.

This clonotype was detected ten times or more. The chain combines TRBV12-3 or TRBV12-4 with TRBJ2-5, with 9 bases matching TRBD2. The V segment lost 6 bases and the J segment 2 bases; nucleotides outside the gene matches: 7. The CDR3 length is 15 residues. As DNA, the CDR3 is TGTGCCAGCAGGATGCTAGCGGGGTCACAAGAGACCCAGTACTTC. Amino acid sequence: CASRMLAGSQETQYF.

In this sample, this clonotype turned up many times. CDR3: CASSLRQGSNEQFF. Written as DNA, the CDR3 is TGTGCCAGCAGTTTGAGACAGGGGTCCAATGAGCAGTTCTTC. The rearrangement joins TRBV27 to TRBJ2-1; the match to TRBD1 covers 8 bases. The junction had 4 bases not matched to a gene; V was cut back by 3 bases and J by 6 bases. There are 14 residues in the CDR3. CDR1 MNHEY and CDR2 SMNVEV come from the germline V gene (reference sequence).

This clonotype was seen ten or more times. The chain recombines TRBV11-2 with TRBJ2-7, with D hard to call. V was trimmed by 3 bases and J by 3 bases, leaving 12 bases between them. CDR3 length: 14 residues. Germline-derived CDR1 and CDR2 are SGHAT and FQNNGV. DNA of the CDR3: TGTGCCAGCAGCTTGGATAATGGTCTCTACGAGCAGTACTTC. Translated: CASSLDNGLYEQYF. Using reference TRBV11-2 and TRBJ2-7 for the parts outside the CDR3, the full variable domain is EAGVAQSPRYKIIEKRQSVAFWCNPISGHATLYWYQQILGQGPKLLIQFQNNGVVDDSQLPKDRFSAERLKGVDSTLKIQPAKLEDSAVYLCASSLDNGLYEQYFGPGTRLTVT.

This chain connects TRBV9 to TRBJ2-5; 8 bases match TRBD2. Trimming cost V 0 bases and J 2 bases; bases outside gene matches: 6. The CDR3 is 16 residues long. Germline CDR1 SGDLS, CDR2 YYNGEE. CDR3 in amino acids: CASSVGNSGTQETQYF. The DNA of the CDR3 is TGTGCCAGCAGCGTAGGAAATAGCGGGACGCAAGAGACCCAGTACTTC.

This clonotype appeared many times. The V gene is TRBV7-2, the J gene TRBJ2-7; 8 bases align to TRBD1. Germline V lookup: CDR1 SGHTA, CDR2 FQGNSA. This CDR3 is 14 amino acids long. Losses at the gene ends were 3 bases for V and 6 bases for J; bases not matched to a gene: 7. The CDR3, as DNA: TGTGCCAGCAGCTTCTATCGACAGGGGACCGAGCAGTACTTC. It is translated as CASSFYRQGTEQYF.

Relative to its sample, this clonotype is medium-sized (0.01 to 0.1%). The chain employs TRBV28 and TRBJ1-5; a weak D match, TRBD1 (6 bases). This CDR3 comprises 16 residues. Germline loops: CDR1 MDHEN, CDR2 SYDVKM. The ends were cut back, 1 base at V and 5 bases at J, with 15 bases in the middle. CDR3 in DNA: TGTGCCAGCAGTTTATCCCTAGGACAGCGCTATCAGCCCCAGCATTTT. Protein sequence: CASSLSLGQRYQPQHF.

This clonotype has a count of ten or more. The chain is built from TRBV12-3 or TRBV12-4 and TRBJ2-1; 7 bases are shared with TRBD1. V trimming: 5 bases; J trimming: 8 bases; junction bases outside the gene matches: 12. The CDR3 contains 15 residues. DNA for the CDR3: TGTGCCAGCAGTCTGGACAGGTCGCTTTCCCATGAGCAGTTCTTC. It is translated as CASSLDRSLSHEQFF.

This sequence joins TRBV5-4 and TRBJ2-5; 7 nucleotides agree with TRBD2. The CDR3 runs 16 residues. With V trimmed by 6 bases and J by 5 bases, 16 bases remained unmatched. Germline V gene data show CDR1 as SGHNT and CDR2 as YYREEE (reference sequence). The CDR3 nucleotides read TGTGCCAGCACCCTGTGGGGCCAGGGAGGGAGGGAGACCCAGTACTTC. Amino acid sequence: CASTLWGQGGRETQYF.

This clonotype is categorized as medium-sized. The chain employs TRBV10-3 and TRBJ2-7; D remains ambiguous. This CDR3 is built from 14 residues. CDR1 is ENHRY, CDR2 SYGVKD, per germline. V was shortened by 4 bases and J by 3 bases, with 13 bases between the two germline ends. The CDR3 DNA reads as TGTGCCATCAGTGTTTTTGGGTCTCGCTACGAGCAGTACTTC. The encoded protein is CAISVFGSRYEQYF.

This clonotype was counted between two and nine times. The J gene is TRBJ2-3, the V gene TRBV25-1; 9 bases map to TRBD1. Germline assignment: CDR1 MGHDK and CDR2 SYGVNS. This CDR3 contains 20 residues. The trim removed 5 bases at V and 2 bases at J, leaving 20 bases unmatched. This CDR3 reads CASSFHRGRAFGSLTDTQYF. CDR3 nucleotides: TGTGCCAGCAGTTTTCACAGGGGGCGGGCGTTCGGGTCTCTCACAGATACGCAGTATTTT.

This clonotype was seen only a few times. V gene TRBV10-3 combines with J gene TRBJ2-1; 9 positions agree with TRBD2. The V gene's germline CDR1 is ENHRY and CDR2 SYGVKD. The CDR3 runs to 16 residues. J lost 7 bases, V lost 0 bases, and 7 bases had no gene match. The CDR3 region has the DNA TGTGCCATCAGTGAGTCATTGGGACTAGCAAGTAATGAGCAGTTCTTC. It translates to CAISESLGLASNEQFF.

In this sample, this clonotype turned up many times. The chain joins TRBV28 to TRBJ1-1, with D possibly being TRBD1 (6 bases). This CDR3 contains 14 residues. Germline V CDR1 and CDR2: MDHEN, SYDVKM. Deletions cut 6 bases from V and 3 bases from J, with 14 bases between. CDR3 sequence reads: CASRQLQGDTEAFF. CDR3 nucleotide sequence: TGTGCCAGCAGACAATTACAGGGAGACACTGAAGCTTTCTTT.

This clonotype has just one count. The chain employs TRBV12-3 or TRBV12-4 and TRBJ2-7; no clear D gene. V shed 5 bases and J shed 9 bases, with 14 bases lying between them. The CDR3 is 12 residues long. The CDR3 loop is CASSPFQDGQYF. The CDR3 bases are TGTGCCAGCAGTCCCTTCCAAGACGGGCAGTACTTC.

This sequence joins TRBV2 and TRBJ2-4, with D unclear. V lost 6 bases and J 1 base, leaving 7 bases between the germline ends. There are 13 residues in the CDR3. Germline V gives CDR1 SNHLY, CDR2 FYNNEI. The CDR3 region is CASRQQAKNIQYF. The DNA of the CDR3 is TGTGCCAGCAGACAGCAGGCCAAAAACATTCAGTACTTC.

The rearrangement links TRBV5-1 to TRBJ2-5, with D perhaps matching TRBD2 (5 bases). V was clipped by 2 bases and J by 3 bases, with 14 bases between them. CDR1 and CDR2 (germline): SGHRS, YFSETQ. The length of the CDR3 is 15 residues. CDR3 amino acids: CASSFHGESKETQYF. CDR3 bases: TGCGCCAGCAGCTTCCACGGGGAGTCCAAAGAGACCCAGTACTTC.